This TCR beta chain is drawn from a study of regulatory T cells in long-lasting Graves disease (dated by TCRdb to 2020 to 2023). General notes on the study: Antithyroid drugs had been taken for less than 3 months by newly diagnosed Graves' disease patients. A total of about 33 samples were covered by TCR sequencing, comprising some 13 persistent and around 20 newly diagnosed Graves' disease patients. This study used TCR sequencing and RNA sequencing of peripheral blood to compare persistent Graves' disease patients against newly diagnosed Graves' disease patients. The study was registered as a clinical trial and conducted in China.

Only one count was recorded for this clonotype. Its antigen specificity is not known. One base away there is no much larger clone; base qualities are not given. Weak support is all one read offers. Library preparation used multiplex PCR. This sample was sequenced with an Illumina HiSeq 4000. CDR3 regions were amplified by Arm-PCR with iRepertoire HTBI primers to construct TCR beta libraries. Gel purification was performed on PCR products prior to sequencing. The source study handled its data this way. Gene usage analysis of CDR3 amino acid clonotypes used the roughly 62 TRBV and about 15 TRBJ segments found across samples. COPE and FqMerger were used to merge filtered high-quality paired reads into contigs. BLAST was used to align contigs to IMGT TRBV, TRBD and TRBJ reference genes, and CDR3 was defined according to IMGT. Any clonotype with a frequency above 0.1% was classified as a highly expanded clone. Repertoire diversity was measured by Shannon entropy, and V-J evenness by the Gini coefficient. A clonotype was considered public if more than one individual shared it. Starting from the raw public reads, TCRdb applied fastp trimming at Q25, assembled clones with MiXCR and retained in-frame beta chains. Records with the same CDR3 protein are collapsed into one entry carrying the most frequent genes and DNA. TCRdb, not the original authors, processed these V and J calls. The sample includes roughly 610,000 distinct CDR3 sequences, with about 15% observed a single time. The ten largest clones represent approximately 12% of the sample.

Trimmed from V: 2 bases; trimmed from J: 6 bases; junction bases lacking a gene match: 4. The CDR3 covers 15 residues, taking in both the cysteine and the phenylalanine. Just the 45-base CDR3 DNA is kept, in frame starting at base 1. CDR1 and CDR2 (KGHDR, SFDVKD) derive from the germline V gene. Explained via the paper, the time point label denotes: newly diagnosed GD, antithyroid drugs for less than 3 months. RNA was extracted from PBMCs in TRIzol for both TCR sequencing and RNA sequencing. Graves' disease was diagnosed according to American Thyroid Association guidelines. Recruitment of patients was carried out at an endocrinology department in Xi'an, China. Each patient gave approximately 9 milliliters of peripheral blood, collected in an EDTA anticoagulant tube. Ficoll Paque Plus density gradient separation was used to isolate PBMCs, and no further T cell sorting was done. An Agilent 2100 Bioanalyzer and agarose gel were used to assess RNA quality, and a NanoDrop 2000 was used to measure RNA concentration.

Overall results and qualifications from the work: Because the primary lesion, thyroid tissue, could not be accessed, the study looked at peripheral blood alone. Compared with newly diagnosed patients, patients with persistent Graves' disease had lower TCR Shannon entropy and fewer highly expanded clones, which suggests clonal expansion. More public clonotypes were shared among persistent patients (roughly 2,900) than among newly diagnosed patients (roughly 1,000). Persistent disease showed preferential use of TRBV28, TRBJ1-2 and TRBJ2-5, whereas newly diagnosed disease favored TRBV20-1 and TRBJ2-1. The small sample size was acknowledged by the authors as a limitation that may reduce accuracy. Only the TCR beta chain was sequenced and analyzed.

These data were also reused for a study on T cells in Graves' hyperthyroidism and ophthalmopathy. The second study's paper adds: Stable Graves' hyperthyroidism was defined as the absence of progression to ophthalmopathy over 18 months of follow-up. Hyperthyroidism patients were newly diagnosed, had a disease duration of under 2 months, and were aged 18 to 65 years. Any patient with an uncontrolled infection, another autoimmune disease, pregnancy or lactation was excluded. Clinical symptoms, serum thyroxine and TRAb, thyroid ultrasound, and orbital computed tomography formed the basis for the diagnoses. The TCR CDR3 was subjected to a first round of RT-PCR using the HTBI primer set and the Qiagen OneStep RT-PCR kit. Most expanded thyroid clonotypes (frequency above 0.001) were also detected in blood, suggesting blood repertoires may reflect thyroid immune responses. A 13 V-J signature model separated ophthalmopathy from stable hyperthyroidism, with 87.88% sensitivity and 81.08% specificity in cross-validation and 80%/75% in testing. In validation, the model predicted progression to ophthalmopathy with approximately 70% sensitivity and roughly 72% specificity, a median of about six months before onset. A discovery cohort of about 100 patients, about 43 with Graves' ophthalmopathy and 57 with stable Graves' hyperthyroidism, was used to find distinguishing TCR V-J signatures. Prospective prediction of ophthalmopathy was tested in an independent validation cohort consisting of roughly 20 hyperthyroidism patients and some 17 patients who later progressed to ophthalmopathy. The approximately 100 discovery patients were divided at random into training and test sets in a 7:3 ratio. In over five Graves' hyperthyroidism patients, the study also compared T-cell repertoires from thyroid tissue with T-cell repertoires from blood. Following sampling, methimazole starting at 30 mg daily was given to hyperthyroidism patients, and high-dose intravenous methylprednisolone was given to ophthalmopathy patients. The libraries were constructed in a second round of multiplex PCR and then size-selected and purified. Sequencing of the libraries was done on an Illumina HiSeq2000 using paired-end 100 bp reads. SOAPnuke was used to process the raw data, removing reads that contained adapters or uncalled bases, had a mean Phred below 15, or lacked an exact match to the constant primer or identifier. High-quality paired reads were merged using COPE v1.2.5, and each unique nucleotide sequence was defined as a clonotype. Clonotypes were aligned to IMGT TRBV, TRBD and TRBJ reference segments using MiTCR v1.1. The analysis included only V-J combinations with a frequency above 0.0001, which together covered around 99% of the repertoires. A TCS score was defined as the ratio of F50 (clonal expansion) to E x V (chaos), with BLOSUM62-based TCRdist applied between CDR3 peptides within each V-J. Welch's t-statistics and random forest reduced roughly 530 V-J features to 10 to 15, which were used in a naive Bayes classifier (R e1071). Sample size was not statistically predetermined, and blinding of investigators to group allocation was not performed. The paper describes TCR Vbeta CDR3 sequencing of more than 120 peripheral blood samples, made up of approximately 40 ophthalmopathy patients, some 80 hyperthyroidism patients and roughly 17 progressor patients.

Specimen: peripheral blood mononuclear cells (PBMCs), collected at new diagnosis, from a patient treated with antithyroid drugs. The chain is encoded by TRBV24-1 joined to TRBJ2-1, and 9 bases in between align with TRBD2. This receptor was identified in a man between 18 and 35 years old with Graves disease. Donor details come from another sample of the same person, matched by shared clones. The CDR3 corresponds to CATSDSGLAFNEQFF. The nucleotide sequence reads TGTGCCACCAGTGATTCGGGACTAGCTTTCAATGAGCAGTTCTTC.